The 6 T cell receptor beta chains listed next were all sequenced from one sample in a study of blood T cell repertoires in COVID-19. Repertoires were generated with immunoSEQ multiplex PCR, while TCRdb's copy carries only in-frame clones and drops some. The data hold 200,000 to 250,000 clones, with around nine tenths observed a single time. The sequenced material came from PBMCs or T cells enriched from blood (not recorded which). All receptors come from a man younger than 40 who had recovered from COVID-19.

The rearrangement uses TRBV29-1 and TRBJ1-1, with D maybe TRBD1 (5 bases). The length of the CDR3 is 13 residues. Per germline, CDR1 SQVTM and CDR2 ANQGSEA. Trimming cost V 7 bases and J 4 bases, with 16 bases left between them. CDR3 in amino acids: CSAQGFDGTEAFF. In DNA, the CDR3 is TGCAGCGCCCAGGGTTTCGACGGCACTGAAGCTTTCTTT.

The chain links TRBV6-5 to TRBJ2-5; 7 nucleotides line up with TRBD2. Germline V gene data show CDR1 as MNHEY and CDR2 as SVGAGI. J was trimmed by 6 bases and V by 4 bases; bases with no gene match: 8. The CDR3 is 14 amino acids. CDR3 in amino acids: CASSSAGVAQTQYF. DNA for the CDR3: TGTGCCAGCAGTTCCGCGGGGGTAGCACAGACCCAGTACTTC.

The chain uses TRBV15 and TRBJ2-1; D call uncertain. This CDR3 has 15 residues. Germline CDR1 LNHNV, CDR2 YYDKDF (reference sequence). V shed 0 bases and J shed 4 bases, with 10 bases lying between them. The DNA of the CDR3 is TGTGCCACCAGCAGAGAGGCACAGTCTTACAATGAGCAGTTCTTC. Translation: CATSREAQSYNEQFF.

This chain links TRBV6-5 with TRBJ1-2; 10 nucleotides agree with TRBD1. Germline CDR1 reads MNHEY; CDR2 reads SVGAGI. Germline trimming cut 1 base from V and 8 bases from J; bases unmatched to any gene: 7. CDR3 size: 15 residues. The CDR3 is CASSYYWTGGEGYTF. DNA for the CDR3: TGTGCCAGCAGTTACTATTGGACAGGGGGGGAAGGCTACACCTTC.

The chain couples TRBV7-9 to TRBJ1-1; 7 positions match TRBD1. CDR1 SEHNR and CDR2 FQNEAQ come from the germline V gene (reference sequence). The CDR3 spans 13 residues. V lost 5 bases to trimming and J lost 7 bases; unmatched junction nucleotides: 7. The CDR3 sequence: CASSPSGQLEAFF. The CDR3 DNA is TGTGCCAGCAGCCCTTCGGGACAGCTTGAAGCTTTCTTT.

V is TRBV11-2 and J is TRBJ1-1, with TRBD1 identical over 7 bases. There are 13 residues in the CDR3. V shed 5 bases and J 8 bases; nucleotides not matched to a gene: 8. Germline V gives CDR1 SGHAT, CDR2 FQNNGV. The chain's CDR3 is CASSTRTGTEAFF. CDR3 bases: TGTGCCAGCAGCACCCGGACAGGAACGGAAGCTTTCTTT.